A selection of T cell receptor beta chains follows, all from one sample in a study of identical twins. TCRdb re-derived calls from the 5' RACE reads in MiXCR, one entry per CDR3 protein. This sample has about 890,000 distinct CDR3 sequences, with 9% to 15% found just once. These records were also assigned to another study, of yellow fever vaccine responses in identical twins.

The sample comprised PBMCs. The receptor set was obtained from a woman aged 18-30 years in good health. Both conserved end residues are part of each CDR3. D genes are given only for firm matches. The size entry is marked missing in some rows and otherwise reads once, few, many or a size class.

V	D	size	length	J	CDR3	DNA
TRBV7-8	.	few	15	TRBJ2-5	CASSLPRRLGETQYF	TGTGCCAGCAGCTTACCTAGGAGATTGGGGGAGACCCAGTACTTC
TRBV6-1	TRBD1	.	19	TRBJ2-2	CASSITRDRGLVNTGELFF	TGTGCCAGCAGCATTACGCGGGACAGGGGATTGGTGAACACCGGGGAGCTGTTTTTT
TRBV4-1	.	.	14	TRBJ2-1	CASSYQPPGDEQFF	TGCGCCAGCAGCTACCAGCCCCCGGGCGATGAGCAGTTCTTC
TRBV7-2	TRBD2	many	12	TRBJ2-1	CASSLLLAEQFF	TGTGCCAGCAGCTTATTACTAGCGGAGCAGTTCTTC
TRBV12-3/TRBV12-4	.	many	11	TRBJ2-3	CASGGATQQYF	TGTGCCAGCGGGGGGGCTACCCAGCAGTATTTT
TRBV29-1	.	many	13	TRBJ2-7	CSVERMAAGEQYF	TGCAGCGTTGAAAGGATGGCAGCTGGGGAGCAGTACTTC
TRBV16	.	few	15	TRBJ1-5	CASSQTGRTNQPQHF	TGTGCCAGCAGCCAAACGGGGCGTACCAATCAGCCCCAGCATTTT
TRBV29-1	TRBD2	many	14	TRBJ2-3	CSVNIAGGRDTQYF	TGCAGCGTTAACATAGCGGGGGGACGGGATACGCAGTATTTT
TRBV2	.	.	14	TRBJ2-2	CASSERLSGGELFF	TGTGCCAGCAGTGAAAGGCTATCCGGCGGGGAGCTGTTTTTT
TRBV5-1	.	.	17	TRBJ2-1	CASSRRGDRISYNEQFF	TGCGCCAGCAGTCGGCGGGGGGACAGGATCTCCTACAATGAGCAGTTCTTC
TRBV11-2	TRBD1	few	16	TRBJ2-3	CASSSLGTDSTDTQYF	TGTGCCAGCAGCTCACTCGGGACAGATAGCACAGATACGCAGTATTTT
TRBV4-1	.	few	16	TRBJ1-1	CASSQVTGRLNTEAFF	TGCGCCAGCAGCCAAGTCACGGGACGGCTGAACACTGAAGCTTTCTTT
TRBV4-1	.	.	15	TRBJ1-3	CASSQDITSGNTIYF	TGCGCCAGCAGCCAAGATATTACCTCTGGAAACACCATATATTTT
TRBV19	.	.	13	TRBJ1-1	CASSISWGTEAFF	TGTGCCAGTAGTATCTCCTGGGGAACTGAAGCTTTCTTT
TRBV9	TRBD2	.	13	TRBJ2-7	CASSVGLDYEQYF	TGTGCCAGCAGCGTCGGACTAGACTACGAGCAGTACTTC
TRBV11-2	.	few	14	TRBJ2-3	CASSPDSRIDTQYF	TGTGCCAGCAGCCCCGACAGTAGGATAGATACGCAGTATTTT
TRBV7-6	.	many	12	TRBJ2-1	CASRPGDGKQFF	TGTGCCAGCAGACCCGGAGATGGGAAACAGTTCTTC
TRBV5-1	TRBD1	.	15	TRBJ2-5	CASDAQGKMGETQYF	TGCGCCAGCGACGCACAGGGGAAAATGGGGGAGACCCAGTACTTC
TRBV5-1	TRBD2	few	15	TRBJ2-7	CASSVGTSGSLEQYF	TGCGCCAGCAGCGTAGGGACTAGCGGGAGTCTCGAGCAGTACTTC
TRBV12-3/TRBV12-4	.	.	15	TRBJ2-2	CASNRQGRGPGELFF	TGTGCCAGCAACAGACAGGGGAGGGGGCCCGGGGAGCTGTTTTTT
TRBV5-4	.	.	15	TRBJ1-2	CASSLEGGQTYGYTF	TGTGCCAGCAGCCTGGAAGGCGGACAGACATATGGCTACACCTTC
TRBV7-2	.	.	14	TRBJ2-3	CASSSKSLALAQYF	TGTGCCAGCAGCTCAAAAAGTCTAGCCTTGGCGCAGTATTTT
TRBV6-5	.	few	16	TRBJ2-6	CASSVLDSTGANVLTF	TGTGCCAGCAGTGTACTAGACAGCACCGGGGCCAACGTCCTGACTTTC
TRBV4-1	.	few	14	TRBJ2-3	CASSQDSRVDTQYF	TGCGCCAGCAGCCAAGATAGCAGGGTAGATACGCAGTATTTT
TRBV20-1	TRBD2	.	17	TRBJ2-3	CSARLAGETTITDTQYF	TGCAGTGCTAGACTAGCGGGGGAGACAACAATCACAGATACGCAGTATTTT
TRBV20-1	.	.	13	TRBJ2-1	CSARVWGKWEQFF	TGCAGTGCTAGAGTATGGGGAAAGTGGGAGCAGTTCTTC
TRBV5-6	.	.	12	TRBJ2-7	CASSFGAREQYF	TGTGCCAGCAGTTTTGGTGCCCGCGAGCAGTACTTC
TRBV9	TRBD1	.	17	TRBJ2-3	CASSVGATGTVPPTQYF	TGTGCCAGCAGCGTAGGGGCTACCGGGACAGTGCCGCCTACGCAGTATTTT